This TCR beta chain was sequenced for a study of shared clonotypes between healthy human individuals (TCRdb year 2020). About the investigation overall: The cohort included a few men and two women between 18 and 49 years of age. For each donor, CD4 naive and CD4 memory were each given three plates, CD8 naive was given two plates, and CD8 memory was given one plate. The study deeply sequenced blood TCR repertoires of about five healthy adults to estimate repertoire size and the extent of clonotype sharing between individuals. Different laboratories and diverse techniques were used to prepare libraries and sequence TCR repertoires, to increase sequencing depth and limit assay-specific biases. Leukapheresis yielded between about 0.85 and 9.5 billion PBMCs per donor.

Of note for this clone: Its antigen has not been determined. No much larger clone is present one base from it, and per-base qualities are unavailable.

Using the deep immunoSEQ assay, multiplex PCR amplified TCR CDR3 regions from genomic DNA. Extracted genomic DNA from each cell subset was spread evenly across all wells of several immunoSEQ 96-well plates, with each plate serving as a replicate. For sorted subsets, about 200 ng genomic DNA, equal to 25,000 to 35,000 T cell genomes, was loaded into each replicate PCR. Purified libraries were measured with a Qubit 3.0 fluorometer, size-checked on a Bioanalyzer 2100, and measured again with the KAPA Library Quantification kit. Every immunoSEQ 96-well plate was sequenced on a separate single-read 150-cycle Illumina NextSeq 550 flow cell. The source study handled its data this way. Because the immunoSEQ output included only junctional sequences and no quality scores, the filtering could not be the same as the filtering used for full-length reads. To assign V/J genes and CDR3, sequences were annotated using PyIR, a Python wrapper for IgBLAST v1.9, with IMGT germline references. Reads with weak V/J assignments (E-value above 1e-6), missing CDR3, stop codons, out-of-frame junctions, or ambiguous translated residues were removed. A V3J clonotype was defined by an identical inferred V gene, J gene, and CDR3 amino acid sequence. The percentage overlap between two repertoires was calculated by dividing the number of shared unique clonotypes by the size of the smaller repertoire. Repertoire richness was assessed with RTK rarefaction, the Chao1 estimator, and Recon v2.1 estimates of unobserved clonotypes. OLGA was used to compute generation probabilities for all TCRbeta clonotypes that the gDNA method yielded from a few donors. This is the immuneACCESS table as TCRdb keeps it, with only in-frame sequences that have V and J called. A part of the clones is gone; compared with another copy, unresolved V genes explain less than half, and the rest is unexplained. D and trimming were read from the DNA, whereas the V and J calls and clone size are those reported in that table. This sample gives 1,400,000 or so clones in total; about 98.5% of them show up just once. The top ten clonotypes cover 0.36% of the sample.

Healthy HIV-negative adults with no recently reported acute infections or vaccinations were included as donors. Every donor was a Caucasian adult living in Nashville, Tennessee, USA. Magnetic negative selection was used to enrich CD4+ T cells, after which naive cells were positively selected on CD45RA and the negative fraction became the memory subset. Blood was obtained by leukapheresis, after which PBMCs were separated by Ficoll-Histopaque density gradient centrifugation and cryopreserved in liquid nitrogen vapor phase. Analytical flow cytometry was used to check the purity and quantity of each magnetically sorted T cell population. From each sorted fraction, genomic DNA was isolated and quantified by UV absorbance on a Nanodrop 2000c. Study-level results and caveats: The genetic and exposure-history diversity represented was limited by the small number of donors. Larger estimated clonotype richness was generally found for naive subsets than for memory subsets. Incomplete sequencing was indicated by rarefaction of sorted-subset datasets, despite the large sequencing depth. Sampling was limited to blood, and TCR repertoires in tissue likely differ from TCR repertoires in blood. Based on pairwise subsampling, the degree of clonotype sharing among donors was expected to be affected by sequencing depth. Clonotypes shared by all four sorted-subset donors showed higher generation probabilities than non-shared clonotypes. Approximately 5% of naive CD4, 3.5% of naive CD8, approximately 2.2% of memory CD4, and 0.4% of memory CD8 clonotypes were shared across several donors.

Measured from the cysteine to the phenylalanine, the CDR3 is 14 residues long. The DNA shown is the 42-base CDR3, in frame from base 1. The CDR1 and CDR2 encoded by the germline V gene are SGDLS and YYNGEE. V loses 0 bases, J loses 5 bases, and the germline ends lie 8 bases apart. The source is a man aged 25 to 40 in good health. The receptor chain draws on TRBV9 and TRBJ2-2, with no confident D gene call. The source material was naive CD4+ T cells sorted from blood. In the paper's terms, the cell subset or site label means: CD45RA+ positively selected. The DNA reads TGTGCCAGCAGCGTAGAGCTCCGAACCGGGGAGCTGTTTTTT. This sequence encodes CASSVELRTGELFF.